The entry that follows covers one TCR beta chain sequence. The V segment lost 3 bases and the J segment 4 bases; nucleotides outside the gene matches: 7. The CDR3 is 15 amino acids. Germline-derived CDR1 and CDR2 are SGHTA and FQGNSA. The data stem from a study of cytomegalovirus exposure and HLA in healthy donors. PCR primers comprised 60 Vbeta and 13 Jbeta primers. The repertoire was sequenced with immunoSEQ multiplex PCR; TCRdb's copy has only in-frame clones and lacks some. This sample has some 120,000 clones, with 75% to 90% found just once. The receptor was isolated from a male donor in good health and CMV-seronegative. The chain is built from TRBV7-2 and TRBJ2-3, with TRBD2 identical over 7 bases. The sample taken for sequencing was PBMCs. CDR3 in DNA: TGTGCCAGCAGCTTCGCGGGGGAAGGTGCAGATACGCAGTATTTT. It yields the protein CASSFAGEGADTQYF.